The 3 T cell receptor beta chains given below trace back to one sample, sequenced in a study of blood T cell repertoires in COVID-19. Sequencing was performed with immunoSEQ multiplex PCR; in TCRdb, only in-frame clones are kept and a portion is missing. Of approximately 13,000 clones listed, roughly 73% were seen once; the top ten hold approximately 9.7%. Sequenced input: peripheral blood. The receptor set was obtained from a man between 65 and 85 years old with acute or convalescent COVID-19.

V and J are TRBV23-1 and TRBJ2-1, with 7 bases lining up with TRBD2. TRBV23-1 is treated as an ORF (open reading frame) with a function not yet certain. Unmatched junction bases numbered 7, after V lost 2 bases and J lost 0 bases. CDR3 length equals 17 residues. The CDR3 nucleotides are TGCGCCAGCAGTCAACCCCAAGGCGGGAGCTCCTACAATGAGCAGTTCTTC. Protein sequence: CASSQPQGGSSYNEQFF.

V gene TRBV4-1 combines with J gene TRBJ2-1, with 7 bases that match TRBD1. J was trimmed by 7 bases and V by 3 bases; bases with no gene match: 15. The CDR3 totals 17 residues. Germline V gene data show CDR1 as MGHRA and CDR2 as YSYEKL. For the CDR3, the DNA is TGCGCCAGCAGCCAGGACCCTGGACAGGTGGGTGGTAATGAGCAGTTCTTC. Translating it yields CASSQDPGQVGGNEQFF.

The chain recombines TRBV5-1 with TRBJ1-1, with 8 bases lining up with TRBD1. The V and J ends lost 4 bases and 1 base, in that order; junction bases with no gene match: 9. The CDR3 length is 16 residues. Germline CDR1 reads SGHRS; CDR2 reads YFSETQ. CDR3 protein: CASSQTTGTGNTEAFF. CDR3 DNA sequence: TGCGCCAGCAGCCAAACAACCGGGACAGGGAACACTGAAGCTTTCTTT.